Listed below are T cell receptor beta chains from one sample, sequenced in a study of OX40 agonist ivuxolimab in advanced cancers. Method: immunoSEQ multiplex PCR; TCRdb's copy keeps in-frame clones and lacks some. The sample lists roughly 52,000 clones; roughly 81% were seen once. The sequenced sample was CD4+ or CD8+ T cells sorted from blood, obtained in a trial of the OX40 agonist ivuxolimab. The receptors shown here come from an adult with an advanced solid tumor such as melanoma, head and neck, liver or kidney cancer. Each CDR3 is given with its conserved first and last residue. D genes are given only for firm matches. Size values are once, few and many counts, or a class for expanded clones, and some rows have none.

cdr3_aa: CASSTGENIQYF; cdr3_nt: TGTGCCAGCAGCACAGGGGAAAACATTCAGTACTTC; v_call: TRBV28; d_call: TRBD1; j_call: TRBJ2-4; clone_size: NA
cdr3_aa: CASSLSIVGQGAGEQFF; cdr3_nt: TGTGCCAGCAGTTTATCGATCGTGGGACAGGGGGCTGGCGAGCAGTTCTTC; v_call: TRBV27; d_call: TRBD1; j_call: TRBJ2-1; clone_size: NA
cdr3_aa: CASSLRTGRGTGELFF; cdr3_nt: TGTGCCAGCAGCCTGCGGACAGGGCGCGGCACCGGGGAGCTGTTTTTT; v_call: TRBV7-2; d_call: TRBD1; j_call: TRBJ2-2; clone_size: NA
cdr3_aa: CASSTRGTVEKLFF; cdr3_nt: TGTGCCAGCAGTACCCGAGGAACAGTCGAAAAACTGTTTTTT; v_call: TRBV6-5; d_call: NA; j_call: TRBJ1-4; clone_size: NA
cdr3_aa: CASSYRDRGQYF; cdr3_nt: TGTGCCAGCAGCTACCGGGACAGGGGGCAGTACTTC; v_call: TRBV11-2; d_call: TRBD1; j_call: TRBJ2-7; clone_size: NA
cdr3_aa: CASSLAPVRSPDTQYF; cdr3_nt: TGTGCCAGCAGCTTAGCCCCAGTGCGGAGTCCAGATACGCAGTATTTT; v_call: TRBV7-6; d_call: NA; j_call: TRBJ2-3; clone_size: NA
cdr3_aa: CASSLSSLAGTRNTQYF; cdr3_nt: TGTGCCAGCAGCTTATCATCCCTAGCGGGCACGAGGAATACGCAGTATTTT; v_call: TRBV7-2; d_call: TRBD2; j_call: TRBJ2-3; clone_size: NA
cdr3_aa: CASSIGDQNNEQFF; cdr3_nt: TGTGCCAGTAGTATAGGAGATCAAAACAATGAGCAGTTCTTC; v_call: TRBV19; d_call: NA; j_call: TRBJ2-1; clone_size: NA
cdr3_aa: CASSFNLFGLATDTQYF; cdr3_nt: TGTGCCAGCAGCTTTAATCTCTTTGGGCTCGCCACAGATACGCAGTATTTT; v_call: TRBV5-4; d_call: NA; j_call: TRBJ2-3; clone_size: once
cdr3_aa: CASSLVAGGTDTQYF; cdr3_nt: TGTGCCAGCAGCTTAGTGGCGGGAGGCACAGATACGCAGTATTTT; v_call: TRBV7-3; d_call: TRBD2; j_call: TRBJ2-3; clone_size: NA
cdr3_aa: CASSRLTGSGANVLTF; cdr3_nt: TGTGCCAGCAGCCGTCTCACAGGGTCCGGGGCCAACGTCCTGACTTTC; v_call: TRBV7-2; d_call: NA; j_call: TRBJ2-6; clone_size: NA
cdr3_aa: CATSRDQGGFNEQFF; cdr3_nt: TGTGCCACCAGCAGGGACCAAGGGGGTTTCAATGAGCAGTTCTTC; v_call: TRBV15; d_call: NA; j_call: TRBJ2-1; clone_size: NA
cdr3_aa: CASSIDPTRNEKLFF; cdr3_nt: TGTGCCAGTAGTATAGACCCGACGCGTAATGAAAAACTGTTTTTT; v_call: TRBV19; d_call: NA; j_call: TRBJ1-4; clone_size: NA
cdr3_aa: CASSLGLAGNTDTQYF; cdr3_nt: TGTGCCAGCAGCCTAGGACTAGCGGGAAACACAGATACGCAGTATTTT; v_call: TRBV14; d_call: TRBD2; j_call: TRBJ2-3; clone_size: NA
cdr3_aa: CASSPGADTGELFF; cdr3_nt: TGTGCCAGCAGCCCCGGGGCTGACACCGGGGAGCTGTTTTTT; v_call: TRBV6-5; d_call: NA; j_call: TRBJ2-2; clone_size: NA
cdr3_aa: CASRGRGNQPQHF; cdr3_nt: TGTGCCAGCAGGGGGAGGGGCAATCAGCCCCAGCATTTT; v_call: TRBV2; d_call: NA; j_call: TRBJ1-5; clone_size: NA
cdr3_aa: CASSDVLAGGPYSYNEQFF; cdr3_nt: TGTGCCAGCAGTGATGTTTTAGCGGGAGGGCCATACTCCTACAATGAGCAGTTCTTC; v_call: TRBV2; d_call: TRBD2; j_call: TRBJ2-1; clone_size: NA
cdr3_aa: CASSYSRDEQYF; cdr3_nt: TGTGCCAGCAGTTACTCGCGAGACGAGCAGTACTTC; v_call: TRBV6-5; d_call: NA; j_call: TRBJ2-7; clone_size: NA
cdr3_aa: CASSLGLVDTQYF; cdr3_nt: TGTGCCAGCAGCTTAGGACTAGTGGATACGCAGTATTTT; v_call: TRBV7-9; d_call: NA; j_call: TRBJ2-3; clone_size: NA
cdr3_aa: CASSLNQGFNYGYTF; cdr3_nt: TGTGCCAGCAGCCTGAACCAGGGATTTAACTATGGCTACACCTTC; v_call: TRBV7-2; d_call: NA; j_call: TRBJ1-2; clone_size: NA
cdr3_aa: CASSQAVTGDLEPQHF; cdr3_nt: TGCGCCAGCAGCCAGGCCGTGACAGGGGATTTGGAGCCCCAGCATTTT; v_call: TRBV4-1; d_call: TRBD1; j_call: TRBJ1-5; clone_size: few
cdr3_aa: CASSLVVRTYEQYF; cdr3_nt: TGTGCCAGCAGCTTAGTGGTCAGAACCTACGAGCAGTACTTC; v_call: TRBV7-2; d_call: NA; j_call: TRBJ2-7; clone_size: NA
cdr3_aa: CAWKARGTTQYF; cdr3_nt: TGTGCCTGGAAAGCTAGAGGGACGACCCAGTACTTC; v_call: TRBV30; d_call: NA; j_call: TRBJ2-5; clone_size: NA
cdr3_aa: CASSLKILTSGRARGTDTQYF; cdr3_nt: TGCGCCAGCAGCTTGAAAATCCTGACTAGCGGGAGGGCCCGGGGCACAGATACGCAGTATTTT; v_call: TRBV5-1; d_call: TRBD2; j_call: TRBJ2-3; clone_size: NA
cdr3_aa: CASSTHRDQETQYF; cdr3_nt: TGTGCCAGTAGTACTCACAGGGACCAAGAGACCCAGTACTTC; v_call: TRBV19; d_call: NA; j_call: TRBJ2-5; clone_size: NA
cdr3_aa: CASSRRTGGNEQFF; cdr3_nt: TGTGCCAGCAGCCGTCGGACAGGGGGCAATGAGCAGTTCTTC; v_call: TRBV28; d_call: TRBD1; j_call: TRBJ2-1; clone_size: once
cdr3_aa: CASSPGWGADTEAFF; cdr3_nt: TGTGCCAGCAGCCCCGGATGGGGGGCGGACACTGAAGCTTTCTTT; v_call: TRBV6-5; d_call: NA; j_call: TRBJ1-1; clone_size: NA
cdr3_aa: CASSFLPGQDQPQHF; cdr3_nt: TGCGCCAGCAGTTTCCTACCGGGACAGGATCAGCCCCAGCATTTT; v_call: TRBV5-1; d_call: TRBD1; j_call: TRBJ1-5; clone_size: NA
cdr3_aa: CASKPTGDNYNEQFF; cdr3_nt: TGTGCCAGCAAGCCGACAGGGGACAACTACAATGAGCAGTTCTTC; v_call: TRBV11-3; d_call: TRBD1; j_call: TRBJ2-1; clone_size: NA
cdr3_aa: CASSYSGTGGARITDTQYF; cdr3_nt: TGCGCCAGCAGCTACTCCGGGACAGGGGGCGCGAGGATCACAGATACGCAGTATTTT; v_call: TRBV5-1; d_call: TRBD1; j_call: TRBJ2-3; clone_size: NA
cdr3_aa: CASSLGIGNLYNEQFF; cdr3_nt: TGCGCCAGCAGCTTAGGCATTGGGAACCTCTACAATGAGCAGTTCTTC; v_call: TRBV5-1; d_call: NA; j_call: TRBJ2-1; clone_size: NA
cdr3_aa: CASSRGLAGVVISTDTQYF; cdr3_nt: TGCGCCAGCAGCCGAGGACTAGCGGGAGTAGTAATCAGCACAGATACGCAGTATTTT; v_call: TRBV5-1; d_call: TRBD2; j_call: TRBJ2-3; clone_size: NA
cdr3_aa: CASSIEGGRAGNEQFF; cdr3_nt: TGTGCCAGTAGTATAGAGGGCGGGAGGGCCGGCAATGAGCAGTTCTTC; v_call: TRBV19; d_call: TRBD2; j_call: TRBJ2-1; clone_size: NA
cdr3_aa: CASSEESTGELFF; cdr3_nt: TGTGCCAGCAGTGAAGAGAGCACCGGGGAGCTGTTTTTT; v_call: TRBV6-1; d_call: NA; j_call: TRBJ2-2; clone_size: few
cdr3_aa: CASRWGTSAYNEQFF; cdr3_nt: TGCGCCAGCAGGTGGGGGACTAGCGCATACAATGAGCAGTTCTTC; v_call: TRBV5-1; d_call: TRBD2; j_call: TRBJ2-1; clone_size: few
cdr3_aa: CASSLARSPLRHEQYF; cdr3_nt: TGTGCCAGCAGCTTGGCGAGAAGCCCCCTGCGCCACGAGCAGTACTTC; v_call: TRBV4-2; d_call: NA; j_call: TRBJ2-7; clone_size: once